This TCR beta chain was identified in a study of cytomegalovirus exposure and HLA in healthy donors. Regarding the study as a whole: The likely origin of a cluster of highly shared sequence variants was a sequencing artifact. For cytomegalovirus status, the classifier reportedly gave diagnoses with high specificity and sensitivity.

About this clone: Its antigen is currently unknown.

The PCR contained 60 Vbeta and 13 Jbeta primers. Authors' processing steps: A later analysis tallied some 84 million unique TCR beta chains, about 11 million of them shared. Repertoires were generated with immunoSEQ multiplex PCR, while TCRdb's copy carries only in-frame clones and drops some. V and J calls and clone size are copied from that table; D and trimming were computed from the DNA. Its clone listing holds some 30,000 clones. The germline V gene has CDR1 SGHTA and CDR2 FQGNSA. The CDR3 consists of 15 residues. The J segment lost 5 bases and the V segment lost 5 bases, leaving 9 bases of the junction unmatched.

The J gene is TRBJ2-5, the V gene TRBV7-2, with TRBD2 identical over 9 bases. Sequencing was carried out using PBMCs. This receptor was obtained from a man in his forties in good health and CMV-seronegative. The CDR3 sequence: CASSRNSGSRETQYF. The CDR3 DNA reads TGTGCCAGCAGCAGAAATAGCGGGAGTCGGGAGACCCAGTACTTC.